This TCR beta chain was sequenced in a study of cytomegalovirus exposure and HLA in healthy donors. Overall study results and limits: Reportedly, HLA-A and HLA-B alleles of most subjects were accurately predicted from TCR beta. Rarity characterized most TCR sequences, yet some public TCRs appeared in many donors. The authors considered a cluster of highly shared sequence variants likely to be a sequencing artifact. HLA alleles showed associations with 15,000 to 20,000 TCR beta sequences in a later analysis, at a 0.05 false discovery rate.

60 Vbeta and 13 Jbeta primers were used in PCR. Produced via immunoSEQ multiplex PCR; TCRdb's table is partial and in-frame only. The sample comprises 110,000 or so clones, about 80% of which are singletons, and approximately 5% rests with the top ten. Within the sample, this clone is medium-sized. Its antigen is not known. The clonotype originates from a woman aged 25-40 years in good health and CMV-seropositive. The sequenced material came from PBMCs.

The CDR3 spells CASSSRDRDTEAFF. CDR3 nucleotide sequence: TGTGCCAGCAGTTCACGGGACAGGGACACTGAAGCTTTCTTT. This chain joins TRBV25-1 and TRBJ1-1, with 9 bases aligning to TRBD1. V lost 5 bases to trimming and J lost 3 bases; unmatched junction nucleotides: 4. The CDR3 is 14 residues long. From germline, CDR1 is MGHDK and CDR2 SYGVNS.